Each of the 4 T cell receptor beta chains below was sequenced from the same sample in a study of regulatory T cells in long-lasting Graves disease. Arm-PCR of CDR3 regions and iRepertoire HTBI primers were used to build TCR beta libraries. TCRdb called the multiplex PCR reads again in MiXCR, with one record for every CDR3 protein. The table has roughly 490,000 distinct CDR3 sequences, about 20% seen once. Time point defined: persistent/refractory GD, antithyroid drugs over 5 years with positive TRAb. RNA from PBMCs was the source of the TCR library. The sequences come from peripheral blood mononuclear cells (PBMCs), collected when the disease was refractory, from a patient treated with antithyroid drugs. These receptors were obtained from a female donor with Graves disease.

This clonotype has a handful of counts. The genes are TRBV30 and TRBJ1-2; weak D call: TRBD1 (6 bases). The V gene's germline CDR1 is GTSNPN and CDR2 SVGIG (reference sequence). The CDR3 runs 15 residues. V lost 0 bases, J lost 2 bases, and 13 bases lay in between. The chain's CDR3 is CAWSVEATGNYGYTF. Written as DNA, the CDR3 is TGTGCCTGGAGTGTAGAGGCCACAGGGAACTATGGCTACACCTTC. The whole variable domain, remainder taken from reference TRBV30 and TRBJ1-2, is SQTIHQWPATLVQPVGSPLSLECTVEGTSNPNLYWYRQAAGRGLQLLFYSVGIGQISSEVPQNLSASRPQDRQFILSSKKLLLSDSGFYLCAWSVEATGNYGYTFGSGTRLTVV.

The rearrangement links TRBV14 to TRBJ2-4, with a possible D match to TRBD1 (5 bases). The germline V gene encodes CDR1 SGHDN and CDR2 FVKESK. CDR3 length: 16 residues. V lost 0 bases and J 3 bases, leaving 12 bases between the germline ends. The chain's CDR3 is CASSQEGRFGKNIQYF. The CDR3 nucleotides are TGTGCCAGCAGCCAAGAGGGGCGGTTTGGCAAAAACATTCAGTACTTC.

The V call is TRBV27, the J call TRBJ2-1, with 15 bases identical to TRBD2. The J segment lost 9 bases and the V segment lost 5 bases, leaving 5 bases of the junction unmatched. CDR1 and CDR2 from the germline V gene are MNHEY and SMNVEV (reference sequence). The CDR3 totals 15 residues. The CDR3 nucleotides are TGTGCCAGCAGTCTCGGGACTAGCGGGAGGAGTGAGCAGTTCTTC. Its translation: CASSLGTSGRSEQFF.

Details on this clonotype: One base away lies a much larger clone, so this may be a sequencing read error. The chain combines TRBV6-2 or TRBV6-3 with TRBJ2-7, with 12 bases identical to TRBD2. The CDR3 consists of 16 residues. Germline-derived CDR1 and CDR2 are MNHEY and SVGEGT. The chain's CDR3 is CASSGRLAGASYERYF. The DNA of the CDR3 is TGTGCCAGCAGTGGAAGACTAGCGGGGGCCAGCTACGAGCGGTACTTC.